Listed below are T cell receptor beta chains from one sample, sequenced in a study of cytomegalovirus exposure and HLA in healthy donors. The data were produced by immunoSEQ multiplex PCR, yet TCRdb's version contains in-frame clones alone and is incomplete. This table has under 200,000 clones, 70% to 90% appearing once. Source material: PBMCs. The receptors originated from a man aged 18 to 30 in good health and CMV-seropositive. The CDR3 runs from the conserved cysteine through the conserved F or W. D genes are given only for firm matches. The size entry is marked missing in some rows and otherwise reads once, few, many or a size class.

clone_size,j_call,v_call,d_call,cdr3_nt,cdr3_aa
.,TRBJ2-3,TRBV29-1,.,TGCAGCTCGTCTCAGGGAGGGGGAGGAGATACGCAGTATTTT,CSSSQGGGGDTQYF
few,TRBJ2-2,TRBV6-1,.,TGTGCCAGCAGTGGGCCGGGATTCGGGGAGCTGTTTTTT,CASSGPGFGELFF
.,TRBJ2-5,TRBV30,TRBD2,TGTGCCTGGACTAGCGGGGGAACCCTCCAAGAGACCCAGTACTTC,CAWTSGGTLQETQYF
.,TRBJ2-3,TRBV2,TRBD2,TGTGCCAGCAGTTATAGCGGGGGGGGGTCAGATACGCAGTATTTT,CASSYSGGGSDTQYF
.,TRBJ1-4,TRBV7-2,TRBD1,TGTGCCAGCAGCCGAGGACAGGGTTTTAATGAAAAACTGTTTTTT,CASSRGQGFNEKLFF
.,TRBJ2-5,TRBV5-1,TRBD2,TGCGCCAGCAGCTTGGGCTCCGGGACTAGCGGTTCCCAAGAGACCCAGTACTTC,CASSLGSGTSGSQETQYF
.,TRBJ2-5,TRBV5-1,TRBD2,TGCGCCAGCAGCAGGGGCGGACTAGCGAATTCCGGGGAGACCCAGTACTTC,CASSRGGLANSGETQYF
.,TRBJ1-6,TRBV2,.,TGTGCCAGTACTTTCCGTGAAAATTCACCCCTCCACTTT,CASTFRENSPLHF
.,TRBJ1-3,TRBV11-2,.,TGTGCCAGCAGCTCACCCGGGGGATACACCATATATTTT,CASSSPGGYTIYF
.,TRBJ2-1,TRBV19,.,TGTGCCAGTAGTATTCTGCCAGGAGGCTCCTACAATGAGCAGTTCTTC,CASSILPGGSYNEQFF
.,TRBJ2-3,TRBV7-3,.,TGTGCCAGCAGCTTAGCTAGCCCAGATACGCAGTATTTT,CASSLASPDTQYF
once,TRBJ2-7,TRBV29-1,.,TGCTGCGCCCTGAGGGAAACCTACGAGCAGTACTTC,CCALRETYEQYF
.,TRBJ1-2,TRBV30,.,TGTGCCTGGACAGGCCCCCAAACTCTCTATGGCTACACCTTC,CAWTGPQTLYGYTF
.,TRBJ1-1,TRBV9,.,TGTGCCAGCAGCGTCGAGGGCAGAGTGTCTGAAGCTTTCTTT,CASSVEGRVSEAFF